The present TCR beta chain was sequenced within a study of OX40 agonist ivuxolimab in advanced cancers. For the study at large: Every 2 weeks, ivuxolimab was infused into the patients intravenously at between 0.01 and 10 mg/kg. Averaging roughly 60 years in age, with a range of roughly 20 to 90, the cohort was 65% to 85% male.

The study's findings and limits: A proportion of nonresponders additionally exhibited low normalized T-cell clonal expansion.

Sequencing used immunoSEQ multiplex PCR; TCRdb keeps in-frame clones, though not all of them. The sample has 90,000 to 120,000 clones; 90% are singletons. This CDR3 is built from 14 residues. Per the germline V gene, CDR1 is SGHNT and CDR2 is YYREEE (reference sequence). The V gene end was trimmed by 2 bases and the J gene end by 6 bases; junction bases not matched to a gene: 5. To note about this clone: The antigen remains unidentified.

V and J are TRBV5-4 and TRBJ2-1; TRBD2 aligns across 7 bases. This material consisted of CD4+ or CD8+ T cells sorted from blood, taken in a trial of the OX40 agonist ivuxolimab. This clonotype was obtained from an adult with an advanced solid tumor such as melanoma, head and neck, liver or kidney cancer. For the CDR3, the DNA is TGTGCCAGCAGCTTACGACTAGCAGTCAATGAGCAGTTCTTC. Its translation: CASSLRLAVNEQFF.